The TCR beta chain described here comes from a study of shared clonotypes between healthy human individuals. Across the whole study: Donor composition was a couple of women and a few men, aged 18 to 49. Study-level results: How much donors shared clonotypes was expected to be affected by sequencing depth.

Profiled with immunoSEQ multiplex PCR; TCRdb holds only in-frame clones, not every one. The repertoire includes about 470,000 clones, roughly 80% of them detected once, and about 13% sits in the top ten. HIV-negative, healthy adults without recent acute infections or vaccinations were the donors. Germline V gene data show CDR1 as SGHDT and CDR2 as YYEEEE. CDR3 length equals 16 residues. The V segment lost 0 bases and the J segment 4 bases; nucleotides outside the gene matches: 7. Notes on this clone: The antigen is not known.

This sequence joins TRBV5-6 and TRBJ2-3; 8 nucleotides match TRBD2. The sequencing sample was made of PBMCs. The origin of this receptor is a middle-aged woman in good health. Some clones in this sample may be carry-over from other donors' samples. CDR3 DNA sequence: TGTGCCAGCAGCTTGGCCAATGGACTAGCATCAGATACGCAGTATTTT. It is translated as CASSLANGLASDTQYF.